The T cell receptor (beta chain) described here comes from a study of T-cell reconstitution after alpha-beta-depleted transplantation in children. This clonotype was seen many times. The authors prepared the TCRbeta library with unique molecular identifiers. Each CDR3 protein gets one entry after TCRdb re-called the PCR reads with MiXCR. Of 150,000 to 200,000 distinct CDR3 sequences listed, around 7% are singletons. The CDR3 contains 12 residues. Trimming took off 2 bases at V and 6 bases at J, with 7 bases between the two ends. Germline V gene sequence: CDR1 MGHDK, CDR2 SYGVNS. V gene TRBV25-1 combines with J gene TRBJ1-2; possibly TRBD1 for D (6 bases). The source was PBMCs from the stem cell graft donor, collected from the stem cell graft. The receptor's source is a human donor who donated a stem cell graft to a child with Wiskott-Aldrich syndrome. This chain's CDR3 is CASSERGDGYTF. The CDR3 DNA is TGTGCCAGCAGTGAAAGGGGGGATGGCTACACCTTC.